Shown below are 11 T cell receptor beta chains from a single sample sequenced in a study of shared clonotypes between healthy human individuals. Here immunoSEQ multiplex PCR was the method, and the copy in TCRdb shows in-frame clones only, minus some. Of 1.6 million or so clones listed, roughly 97% are singletons. The source material was naive CD4+ T cells sorted from blood. As to subset: CD45RA+ positively selected. The receptors stem from a man aged 30-40 years in good health.

The V call is TRBV5-4, the J call TRBJ2-7; D possibly corresponds to TRBD2 (6 bases). Germline values: CDR1 SGHNT, CDR2 YYREEE (reference sequence). This CDR3 region has 13 residues. The V gene lost 2 bases and the J gene lost 4 bases, with 10 bases spanning the gap. CDR3 amino acids: CASSFGTAYEQYF. In nucleotides, the CDR3 is TGTGCCAGCAGCTTCGGGACTGCTTACGAGCAGTACTTC.

The chain is built from TRBV6-1 and TRBJ1-5; D ambiguous. The V end was cut by 7 bases, the J end by 0 bases, with 10 bases between. The CDR3 has 14 residues. Looked up from germline, CDR1 is MNHNS and CDR2 is SASEGT. The CDR3 DNA is TGTGCCAGCATCCTCAGCTATAGCAATCAGCCCCAGCATTTT. This translates into CASILSYSNQPQHF.

A word on this clone: No conserved phenylalanine or tryptophan is present at the end of the CDR3, so a read error is the likely explanation. It is unclear where the CDR3 begins or ends on the DNA, so no DNA is shown, and the CDR3 is as TCRdb lists it. J is TRBJ2-7 and V is TRBV2; the table assigns TRBD1, which was not confirmed against the DNA. Inclusive of both ends, the CDR3 amounts to 10 amino acids. From germline, CDR1 is SNHLY and CDR2 FYNNEI. CDR3 amino acids: CASSEETGWL.

The chain has TRBV5-1 and TRBJ1-2; a weak D match, TRBD1 (5 bases). The length of the CDR3 is 15 residues. The germline V and J ends were trimmed by 4 bases and 4 bases, with 17 bases remaining between them. Germline V CDR1 and CDR2: SGHRS, YFSETQ. This chain's CDR3 is CASSLLPGVGYGYTF. In DNA, the CDR3 is TGCGCCAGCAGCCTCCTCCCGGGGGTAGGCTATGGCTACACCTTC.

The chain has TRBV28 and TRBJ2-1, with TRBD2 matching 11 bases. Losses at the gene ends were 5 bases for V and 0 bases for J; bases not matched to a gene: 3. Germline loops: CDR1 MDHEN, CDR2 SYDVKM. This CDR3 region has 16 residues. CDR3 nucleotide sequence: TGTGCCAGCAGTGGCGGGACTAGCGGCTCCTACAATGAGCAGTTCTTC. It specifies CASSGGTSGSYNEQFF.

In regard to this clone: The sample holds other DNA sequences that translate to the same CDR3. The genes are TRBV18 and TRBJ2-3, with D unresolved. Trimming removed 3 bases from V and 2 bases from J, with 3 bases in between. CDR1 and CDR2 from the germline V gene are KGHSH and LQKENI. The CDR3 is 12 amino acids. CDR3 in amino acids: CASSPFTDTQYF. The CDR3 DNA is TGTGCCAGCTCACCTTTCACAGATACGCAGTATTTT.

This chain connects TRBV7-3 to TRBJ2-1; TRBD2 agrees at 7 bases. This CDR3 is built from 17 residues. From germline, CDR1 is SGHTA and CDR2 FQGTGA. V lost 5 bases to trimming and J lost 0 bases; unmatched junction nucleotides: 10. This chain's CDR3 is CASSRGSGASSYNEQFF. The DNA for the CDR3 is TGTGCCAGCAGCCGCGGGAGCGGGGCGAGCTCCTACAATGAGCAGTTCTTC.

This chain joins TRBV27 and TRBJ2-7, with 10 positions matching TRBD1. The CDR3 has 16 residues. V shed 4 bases and J 5 bases; nucleotides not matched to a gene: 11. Germline V gene lookup returns CDR1 MNHEY and CDR2 SMNVEV (reference sequence). CDR3 coding DNA: TGTGCCAGCAGTTCCCTACTCCGGGACAGGGGCCACGAGCAGTACTTC. Protein sequence: CASSSLLRDRGHEQYF.

This rearrangement joins TRBV5-1 to TRBJ2-1; no reliable D call. The V and J ends lost 0 bases and 8 bases respectively, with 12 bases between them. The CDR3 is 14 residues long. CDR1 and CDR2 from the germline V gene are SGHRS and YFSETQ. The CDR3 reads CASSLEALAHEQFF. The DNA for the CDR3 is TGCGCCAGCAGCTTGGAGGCTCTGGCGCATGAGCAGTTCTTC.

The chain employs TRBV5-1 and TRBJ2-2; D is unresolved. V was trimmed by 2 bases and J by 4 bases, leaving 18 bases between them. This CDR3 spans 17 amino acids. Germline lookup yields CDR1 SGHRS and CDR2 YFSETQ. The CDR3 DNA reads as TGCGCCAGCAGCTTTGGATTAGGTCTAGTTGGCACCGGGGAGCTGTTTTTT. Translation: CASSFGLGLVGTGELFF.

This chain connects TRBV4-3 to TRBJ2-1; 8 bases match TRBD1. The CDR3 is made up of 16 amino acids. J gave up 2 bases and V 3 bases, and 6 bases lay outside the gene matches. Germline values: CDR1 LGHNA, CDR2 YSLEER. CDR3 bases: TGCGCCAGCAGCCAGGGAGACAGGGGCCCCTACAATGAGCAGTTCTTC. As protein: CASSQGDRGPYNEQFF.